This note documents a single T cell receptor beta chain sequence. The antigen is not known. Using immunoSEQ multiplex PCR, the repertoire was profiled, and TCRdb retains in-frame clones only, with some absent. The sample has over 14,000 clones, about 89% seen once. This sample is drawn from a study of OX40 agonist ivuxolimab in advanced cancers. The V gene's germline CDR1 is SGHDT and CDR2 YYEEEE. This CDR3 has 17 amino acids. The V end was cut by 0 bases, the J end by 3 bases, with 19 bases between. Study observations and caveats: Dose levels from 0.1 to 3.0 mg/kg saw CD4+ and CD8+ blood T cells expand clonally by week 6.

V is TRBV5-6 and J is TRBJ2-7, with D possibly TRBD1 on 6 matching bases. Specimen: CD4+ or CD8+ T cells sorted from blood, collected in a trial of the OX40 agonist ivuxolimab. This clonotype originated in an adult with an advanced solid tumor such as melanoma, head and neck, liver or kidney cancer. In DNA, the CDR3 is TGTGCCAGCAGCTTGGAGTTGGGTCAGGGGATTTACTACGAGCAGTACTTC. This codes for CASSLELGQGIYYEQYF.